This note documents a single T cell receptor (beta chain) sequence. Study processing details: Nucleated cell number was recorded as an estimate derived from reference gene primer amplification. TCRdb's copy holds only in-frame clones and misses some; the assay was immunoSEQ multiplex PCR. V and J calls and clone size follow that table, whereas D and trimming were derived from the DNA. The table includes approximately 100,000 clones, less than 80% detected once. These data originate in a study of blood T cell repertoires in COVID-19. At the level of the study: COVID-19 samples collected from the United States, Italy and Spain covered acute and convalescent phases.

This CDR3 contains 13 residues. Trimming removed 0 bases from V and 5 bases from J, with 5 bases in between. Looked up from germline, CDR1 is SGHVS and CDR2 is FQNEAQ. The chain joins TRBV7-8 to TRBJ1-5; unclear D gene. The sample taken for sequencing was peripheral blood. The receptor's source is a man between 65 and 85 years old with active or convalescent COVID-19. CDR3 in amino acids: CASSLAEDQPQHF. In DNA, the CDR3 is TGTGCCAGCAGCTTAGCGGAGGATCAGCCCCAGCATTTT. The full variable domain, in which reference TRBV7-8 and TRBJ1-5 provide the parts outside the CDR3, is GAGVSQSPRYKVAKRGQDVALRCDPISGHVSLFWYQQALGQGPEFLTYFQNEAQLDKSGLPSDRFFAERPEGSVSTLKIQRTQQEDSAVYLCASSLAEDQPQHFGDGTRLSIL.